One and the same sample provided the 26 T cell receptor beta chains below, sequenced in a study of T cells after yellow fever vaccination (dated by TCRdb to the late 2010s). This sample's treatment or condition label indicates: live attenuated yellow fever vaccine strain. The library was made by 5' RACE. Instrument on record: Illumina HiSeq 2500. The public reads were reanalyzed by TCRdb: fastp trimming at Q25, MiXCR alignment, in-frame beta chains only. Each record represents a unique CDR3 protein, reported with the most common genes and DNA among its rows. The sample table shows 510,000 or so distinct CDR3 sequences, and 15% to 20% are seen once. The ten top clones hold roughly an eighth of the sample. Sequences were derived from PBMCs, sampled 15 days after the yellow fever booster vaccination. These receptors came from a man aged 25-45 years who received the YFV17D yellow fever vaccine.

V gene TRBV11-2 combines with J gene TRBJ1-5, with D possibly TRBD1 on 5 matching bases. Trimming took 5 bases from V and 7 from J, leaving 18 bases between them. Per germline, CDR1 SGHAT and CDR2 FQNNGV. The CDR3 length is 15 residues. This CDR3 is CASSPGTHRGQPQHF. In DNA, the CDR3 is TGTGCCAGCAGCCCCGGGACCCATCGCGGACAGCCCCAGCATTTT. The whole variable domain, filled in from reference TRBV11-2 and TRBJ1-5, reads EAGVAQSPRYKIIEKRQSVAFWCNPISGHATLYWYQQILGQGPKLLIQFQNNGVVDDSQLPKDRFSAERLKGVDSTLKIQPAKLEDSAVYLCASSPGTHRGQPQHFGDGTRLSIL.

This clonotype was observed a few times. CDR3: CASKLGTKNTDTQYF. CDR3 DNA: TGCGCCAGCAAGCTTGGGACAAAGAACACAGATACGCAGTATTTT. This chain connects TRBV5-1 to TRBJ2-3; possibly TRBD1 for D (6 bases). CDR1 and CDR2 (germline): SGHRS, YFSETQ. The CDR3 extends over 15 amino acids. The germline V and J ends were trimmed by 6 bases and 2 bases, with 16 bases remaining between them.

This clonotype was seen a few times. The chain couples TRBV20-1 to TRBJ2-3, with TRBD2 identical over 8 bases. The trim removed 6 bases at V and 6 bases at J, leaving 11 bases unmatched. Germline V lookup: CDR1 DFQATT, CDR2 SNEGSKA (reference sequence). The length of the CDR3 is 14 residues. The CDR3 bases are TGCAGTGCCGGCCCCCCGGGAGGGCATGATACGCAGTATTTT. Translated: CSAGPPGGHDTQYF.

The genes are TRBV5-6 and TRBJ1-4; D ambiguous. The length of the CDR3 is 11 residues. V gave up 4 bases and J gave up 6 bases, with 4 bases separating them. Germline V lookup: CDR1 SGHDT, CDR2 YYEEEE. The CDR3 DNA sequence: TGTGCCAGCAGCGTCGATGAAAAACTGTTTTTT. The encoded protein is CASSVDEKLFF.

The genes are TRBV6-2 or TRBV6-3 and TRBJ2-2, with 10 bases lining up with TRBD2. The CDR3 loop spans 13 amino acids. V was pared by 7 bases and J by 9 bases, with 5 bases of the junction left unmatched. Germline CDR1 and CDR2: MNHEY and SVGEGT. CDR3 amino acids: CASMTSGSRELFF. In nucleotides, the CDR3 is TGTGCCAGCATGACTAGCGGGTCCCGGGAGCTGTTTTTT.

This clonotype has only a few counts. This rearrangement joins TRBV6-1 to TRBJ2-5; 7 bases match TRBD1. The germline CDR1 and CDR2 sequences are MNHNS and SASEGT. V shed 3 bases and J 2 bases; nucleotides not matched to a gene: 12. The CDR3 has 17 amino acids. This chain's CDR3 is CASSEGTGDSRQETQYF. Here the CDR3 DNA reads TGTGCCAGCAGTGAGGGCACAGGGGACAGTAGACAAGAGACCCAGTACTTC.

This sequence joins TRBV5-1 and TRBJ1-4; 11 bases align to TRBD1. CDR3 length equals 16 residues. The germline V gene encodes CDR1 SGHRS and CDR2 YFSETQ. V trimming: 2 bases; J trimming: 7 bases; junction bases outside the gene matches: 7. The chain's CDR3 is CASSFRSGTGGEKLFF. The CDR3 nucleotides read TGCGCCAGCAGCTTTAGATCCGGGACAGGGGGTGAAAAACTGTTTTTT.

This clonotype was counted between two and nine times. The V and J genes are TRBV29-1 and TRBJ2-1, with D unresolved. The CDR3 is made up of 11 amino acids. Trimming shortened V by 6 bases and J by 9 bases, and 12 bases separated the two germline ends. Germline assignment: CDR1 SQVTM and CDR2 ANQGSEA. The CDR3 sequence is CSVRNMGEQFF. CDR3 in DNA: TGCAGCGTAAGAAACATGGGTGAGCAGTTCTTC.

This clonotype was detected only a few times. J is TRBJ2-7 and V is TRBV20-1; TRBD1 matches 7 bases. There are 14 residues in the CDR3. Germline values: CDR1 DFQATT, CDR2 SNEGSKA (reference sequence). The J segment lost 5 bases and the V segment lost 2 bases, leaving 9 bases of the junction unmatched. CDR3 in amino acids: CSARRDSGRNEQYF. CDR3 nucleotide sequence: TGCAGTGCTAGACGGGACAGCGGTAGGAACGAGCAGTACTTC.

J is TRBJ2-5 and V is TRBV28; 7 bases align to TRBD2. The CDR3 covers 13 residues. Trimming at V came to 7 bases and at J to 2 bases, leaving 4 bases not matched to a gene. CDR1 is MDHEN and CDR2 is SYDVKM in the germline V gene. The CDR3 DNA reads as TGTGCCAGCACCTCGGGGGGACAAGAGACCCAGTACTTC. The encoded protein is CASTSGGQETQYF.

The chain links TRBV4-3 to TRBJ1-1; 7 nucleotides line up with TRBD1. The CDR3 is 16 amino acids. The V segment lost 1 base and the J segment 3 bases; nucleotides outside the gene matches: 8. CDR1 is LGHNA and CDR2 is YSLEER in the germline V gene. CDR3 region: CASSQGLTRGDTEAFF. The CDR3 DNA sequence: TGCGCCAGCAGCCAAGGGCTTACCAGGGGGGACACTGAAGCTTTCTTT.

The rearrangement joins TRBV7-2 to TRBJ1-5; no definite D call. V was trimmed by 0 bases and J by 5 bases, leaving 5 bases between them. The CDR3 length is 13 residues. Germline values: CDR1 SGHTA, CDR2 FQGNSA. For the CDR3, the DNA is TGTGCCAGCAGCTTAGCCACCGATCAGCCCCAGCATTTT. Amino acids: CASSLATDQPQHF.

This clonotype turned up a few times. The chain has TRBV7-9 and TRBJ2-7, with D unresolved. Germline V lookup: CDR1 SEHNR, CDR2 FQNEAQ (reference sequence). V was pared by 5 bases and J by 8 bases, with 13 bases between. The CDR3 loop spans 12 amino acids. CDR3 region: CASSQDTPQQYF. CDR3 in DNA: TGTGCCAGCAGCCAAGACACCCCTCAGCAGTACTTC. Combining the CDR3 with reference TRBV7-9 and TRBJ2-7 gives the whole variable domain DTGVSQNPRHKITKRGQNVTFRCDPISEHNRLYWYRQTLGQGPEFLTYFQNEAQLEKSRLLSDRFSAERPKGSFSTLEIQRTEQGDSAMYLCASSQDTPQQYFGPGTRLTVT.

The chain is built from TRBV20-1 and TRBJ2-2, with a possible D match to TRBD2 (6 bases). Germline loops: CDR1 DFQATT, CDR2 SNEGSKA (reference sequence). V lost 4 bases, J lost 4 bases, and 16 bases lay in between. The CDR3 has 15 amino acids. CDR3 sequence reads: CSANPGGTGTGELFF. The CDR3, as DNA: TGCAGTGCTAATCCTGGCGGGACTGGCACCGGGGAGCTGTTTTTT.

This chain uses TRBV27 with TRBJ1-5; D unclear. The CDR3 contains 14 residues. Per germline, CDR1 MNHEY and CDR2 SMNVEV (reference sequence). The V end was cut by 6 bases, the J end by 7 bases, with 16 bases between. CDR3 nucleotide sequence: TGTGCCAGCAGCTCTGGACTCTCGGGCCAGCCCCAGCATTTT. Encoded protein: CASSSGLSGQPQHF.

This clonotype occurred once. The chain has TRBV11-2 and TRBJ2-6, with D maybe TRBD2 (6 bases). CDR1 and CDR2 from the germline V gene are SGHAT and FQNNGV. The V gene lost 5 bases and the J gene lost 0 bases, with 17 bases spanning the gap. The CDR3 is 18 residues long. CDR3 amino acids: CASSVEGIGASGANVLTF. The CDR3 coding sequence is TGTGCCAGCAGCGTGGAGGGCATTGGGGCCTCTGGGGCCAACGTCCTGACTTTC.

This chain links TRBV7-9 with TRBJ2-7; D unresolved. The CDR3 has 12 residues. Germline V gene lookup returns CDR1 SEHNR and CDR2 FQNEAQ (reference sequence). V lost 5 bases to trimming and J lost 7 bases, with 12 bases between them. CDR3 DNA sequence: TGTGCCAGCAGCCCCTTCGATTGGGAGCAGTACTTC. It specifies CASSPFDWEQYF.

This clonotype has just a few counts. In DNA form, the CDR3 reads TGCGCCAGCAGCCCCAACCTAGCGGGAGTAGAGACCCAGTACTTC. As protein: CASSPNLAGVETQYF. This chain joins TRBV5-1 and TRBJ2-5, with 10 positions matching TRBD2. The CDR3 sequence is 15 residues long. With V trimmed by 4 bases and J by 4 bases, 7 bases remained unmatched. Germline values: CDR1 SGHRS, CDR2 YFSETQ.

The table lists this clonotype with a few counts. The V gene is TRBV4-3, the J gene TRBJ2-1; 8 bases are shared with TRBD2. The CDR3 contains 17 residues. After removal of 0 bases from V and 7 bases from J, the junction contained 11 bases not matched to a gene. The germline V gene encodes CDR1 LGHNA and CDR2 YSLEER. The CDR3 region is CASSQELAGSLGNEQFF. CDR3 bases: TGCGCCAGCAGCCAAGAGCTAGCGGGCTCTCTGGGGAATGAGCAGTTCTTC.

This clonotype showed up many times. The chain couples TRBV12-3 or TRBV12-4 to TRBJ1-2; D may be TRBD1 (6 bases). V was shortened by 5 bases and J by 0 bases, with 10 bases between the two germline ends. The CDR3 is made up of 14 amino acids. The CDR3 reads CASSPDRANYGYTF. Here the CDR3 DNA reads TGTGCCAGCAGTCCGGACAGAGCTAACTATGGCTACACCTTC.

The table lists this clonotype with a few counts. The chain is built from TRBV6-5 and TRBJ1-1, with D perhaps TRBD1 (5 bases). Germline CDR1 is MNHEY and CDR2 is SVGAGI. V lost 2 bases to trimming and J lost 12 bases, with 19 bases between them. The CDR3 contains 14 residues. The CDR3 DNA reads TGTGCCAGCAGTTACACCGTAAGAGGGGCTAGAACTTTCTTT. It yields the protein CASSYTVRGARTFF.

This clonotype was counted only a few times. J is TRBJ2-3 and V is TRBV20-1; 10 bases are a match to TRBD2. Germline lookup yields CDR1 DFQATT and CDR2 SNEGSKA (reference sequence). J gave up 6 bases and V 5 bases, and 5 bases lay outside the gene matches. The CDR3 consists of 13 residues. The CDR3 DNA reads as TGCAGTGCTCCCCTAGCGGGAGCTGATACGCAGTATTTT. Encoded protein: CSAPLAGADTQYF.

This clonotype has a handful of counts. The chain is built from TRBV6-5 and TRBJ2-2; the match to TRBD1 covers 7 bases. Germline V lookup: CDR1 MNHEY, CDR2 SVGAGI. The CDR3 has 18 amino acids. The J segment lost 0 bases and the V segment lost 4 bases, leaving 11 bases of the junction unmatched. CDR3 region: CASSFHIDRAANTGELFF. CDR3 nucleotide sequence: TGTGCCAGCAGTTTCCATATCGACAGGGCCGCGAACACCGGGGAGCTGTTTTTT.

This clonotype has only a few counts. The CDR3 spells CSAPSFSGRASEQFF. Written as DNA, the CDR3 is TGCAGCGCACCATCCTTTAGCGGGAGGGCCAGTGAGCAGTTCTTC. The V call is TRBV29-1, the J call TRBJ2-1, with 11 positions matching TRBD2. This CDR3 has 15 residues. Trimming at V came to 7 bases and at J to 9 bases, leaving 14 bases not matched to a gene. The V gene's germline CDR1 is SQVTM and CDR2 ANQGSEA.

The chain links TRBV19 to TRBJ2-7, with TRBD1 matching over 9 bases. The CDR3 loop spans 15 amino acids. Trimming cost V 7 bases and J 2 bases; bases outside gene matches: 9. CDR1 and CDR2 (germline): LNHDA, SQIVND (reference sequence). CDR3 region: CASTYRDRDTYEQYF. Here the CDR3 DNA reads TGTGCCAGTACCTACCGGGACAGGGATACCTACGAGCAGTACTTC. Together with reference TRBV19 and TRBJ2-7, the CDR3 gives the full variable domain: DGGITQSPKYLFRKEGQNVTLSCEQNLNHDAMYWYRQDPGQGLRLIYYSQIVNDFQKGDIAEGYSVSREKKESFPLTVTSAQKNPTAFYLCASTYRDRDTYEQYFGPGTRLTVT.

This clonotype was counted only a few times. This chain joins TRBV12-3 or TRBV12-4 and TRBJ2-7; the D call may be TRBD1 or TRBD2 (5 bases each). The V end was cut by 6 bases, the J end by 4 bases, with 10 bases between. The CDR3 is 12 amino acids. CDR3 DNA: TGTGCCAGCAGCCGGGGACGATACGAGCAGTACTTC. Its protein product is CASSRGRYEQYF.